This TCR beta chain was identified during a study of patients and donors after allogeneic stem cell transplantation. Trimming shortened V by 2 bases and J by 1 base, and 16 bases separated the two germline ends. Germline assignment: CDR1 SGDLS and CDR2 YYNGEE. The CDR3 totals 17 residues. TCRdb independently ran MiXCR on the RT-PCR reads; one entry per CDR3 protein. The repertoire consists of about a million distinct CDR3 sequences, with under 20% occurring once and the leading ten covering around 6%. In its sample, this clonotype was seen a few times. The sample taken for sequencing was blood, either unsorted or a sorted T cell fraction (not recorded which). The receptor was derived from a human donor who was either an allogeneic HSCT recipient or a stem cell or donor lymphocyte infusion donor (not recorded which). It is not recorded whose cells these are; they may come from a transplant donor. The chain uses TRBV9 and TRBJ2-1, with D perhaps matching TRBD1 (5 bases). The CDR3 spells CASSVVGQPGSYNEQFF. The DNA of the CDR3 is TGTGCCAGCAGCGTTGTGGGGCAGCCGGGTTCCTACAATGAGCAGTTCTTC.